Listed here is a single T cell receptor beta chain. The target antigen is unknown. This entry belongs to a study of Graves' ophthalmopathy and Graves' hyperthyroidism. V was shortened by 2 bases and J by 6 bases, with 10 bases between the two germline ends. There are 13 residues in the CDR3. Looked up from germline, CDR1 is SNHLY and CDR2 is FYNNEI. RNA transcripts yielded amplified TCR beta CDR3 regions. Investigators did first-round RT-PCR with HTBI primers, then second-round multiplex PCR. TCRdb passed the multiplex PCR reads through MiXCR, listing each CDR3 protein once. The sample comprises hundreds of thousands of distinct CDR3 sequences, 35% to 50% of which are singletons, and 44% rests with the top ten. The study's findings and limits: Blood also carried most expanded thyroid clonotypes exceeding 0.001 frequency. Cross-validated, the 13-signature model showed 87.88%/81.08% sensitivity/specificity, and 80%/75% in the test set.

The sequence was collected from an adult man with Graves' ophthalmopathy. V gene TRBV2 combines with J gene TRBJ1-2; D is perhaps TRBD1 (5 bases). Material for sequencing was peripheral blood. CDR3 coding DNA: TGTGCCAGCAGTGAACAGGGCGACCATGGCTACACCTTC. Translating it yields CASSEQGDHGYTF.